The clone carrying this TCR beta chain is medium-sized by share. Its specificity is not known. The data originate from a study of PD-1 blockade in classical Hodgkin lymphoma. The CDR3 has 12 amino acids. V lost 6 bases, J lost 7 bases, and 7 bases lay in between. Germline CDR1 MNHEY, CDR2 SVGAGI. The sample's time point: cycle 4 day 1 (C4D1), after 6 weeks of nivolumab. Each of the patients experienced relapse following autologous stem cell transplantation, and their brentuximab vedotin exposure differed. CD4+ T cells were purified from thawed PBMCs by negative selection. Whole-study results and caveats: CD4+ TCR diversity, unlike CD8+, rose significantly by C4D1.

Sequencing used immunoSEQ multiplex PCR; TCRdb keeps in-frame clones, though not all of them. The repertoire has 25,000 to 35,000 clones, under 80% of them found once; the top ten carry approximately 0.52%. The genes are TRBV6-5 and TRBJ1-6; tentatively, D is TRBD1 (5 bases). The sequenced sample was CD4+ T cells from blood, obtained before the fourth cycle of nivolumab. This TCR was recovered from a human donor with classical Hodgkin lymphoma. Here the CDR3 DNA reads TGTGCCAGCAGCCCAGGGAATTCACCCCTCCACTTT. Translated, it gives CASSPGNSPLHF.